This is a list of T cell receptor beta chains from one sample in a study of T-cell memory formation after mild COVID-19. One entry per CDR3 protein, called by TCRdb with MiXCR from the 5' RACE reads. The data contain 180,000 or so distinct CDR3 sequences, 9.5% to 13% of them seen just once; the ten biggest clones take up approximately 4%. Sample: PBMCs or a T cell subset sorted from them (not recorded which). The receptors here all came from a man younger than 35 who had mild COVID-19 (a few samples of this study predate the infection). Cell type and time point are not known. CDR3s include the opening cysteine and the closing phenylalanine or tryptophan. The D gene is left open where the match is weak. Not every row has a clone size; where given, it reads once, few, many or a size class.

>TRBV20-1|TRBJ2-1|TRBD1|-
CSARDPRTGGQFF
TGCAGTGCTAGAGACCCCCGGACAGGCGGGCAGTTCTTC
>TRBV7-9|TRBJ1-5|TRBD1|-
CASSLDAGTGQPQHF
TGTGCCAGCAGCTTAGATGCCGGGACAGGGCAGCCCCAGCATTTT
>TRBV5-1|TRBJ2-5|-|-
CASSLARAPGETQYF
TGCGCCAGCAGCTTGGCGAGGGCCCCTGGGGAGACCCAGTACTTC
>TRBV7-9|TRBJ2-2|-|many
CASNHPQGTAGELFF
TGTGCCAGCAACCACCCGCAGGGGACGGCCGGGGAGCTGTTTTTT
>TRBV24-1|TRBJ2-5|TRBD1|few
CATSDPRTGAKTQYF
TGTGCCACCAGTGACCCCCGGACAGGGGCAAAGACCCAGTACTTC
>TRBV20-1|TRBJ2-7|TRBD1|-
CSAREETGAYEQYF
TGCAGTGCTAGAGAGGAGACAGGGGCCTACGAGCAGTACTTC
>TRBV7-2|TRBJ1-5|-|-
CASSSHRDQPQHF
TGTGCCAGCAGCTCACACAGGGATCAGCCCCAGCATTTT
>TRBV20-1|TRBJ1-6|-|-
CSARPRAGDSPLHF
TGCAGTGCTAGACCTAGGGCGGGGGACTCACCCCTCCACTTT
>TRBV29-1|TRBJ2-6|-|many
CSVERDTDSGANVLTF
TGCAGCGTTGAGAGGGACACTGACTCTGGGGCCAACGTCCTGACTTTC
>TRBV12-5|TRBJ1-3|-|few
CASGTAGNTIYF
TGTGCTAGTGGGACGGCTGGAAACACCATATATTTT
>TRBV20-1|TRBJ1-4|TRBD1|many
CSAPGTGGEKLFF
TGCAGTGCCCCCGGGACAGGGGGTGAAAAACTGTTTTTT
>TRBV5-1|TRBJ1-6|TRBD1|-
CASSLAGGSPPLHF
TGCGCCAGCAGCTTGGCAGGGGGCAGCCCACCCCTCCACTTT
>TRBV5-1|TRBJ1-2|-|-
CASSLTHKGDYGYTF
TGCGCCAGCAGCTTGACGCATAAAGGGGACTATGGCTACACCTTC
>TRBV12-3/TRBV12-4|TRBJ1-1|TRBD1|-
CASSLQEGAGAEAFF
TGTGCCAGCAGTTTACAGGAGGGGGCTGGCGCTGAAGCTTTCTTT
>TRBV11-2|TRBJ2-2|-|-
CASSLEYGELFF
TGTGCCAGCAGCTTAGAATACGGGGAGCTGTTTTTT
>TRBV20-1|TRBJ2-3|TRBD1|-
CSAIDRGFTDTQYF
TGCAGTGCCATCGACAGGGGGTTTACAGATACGCAGTATTTT